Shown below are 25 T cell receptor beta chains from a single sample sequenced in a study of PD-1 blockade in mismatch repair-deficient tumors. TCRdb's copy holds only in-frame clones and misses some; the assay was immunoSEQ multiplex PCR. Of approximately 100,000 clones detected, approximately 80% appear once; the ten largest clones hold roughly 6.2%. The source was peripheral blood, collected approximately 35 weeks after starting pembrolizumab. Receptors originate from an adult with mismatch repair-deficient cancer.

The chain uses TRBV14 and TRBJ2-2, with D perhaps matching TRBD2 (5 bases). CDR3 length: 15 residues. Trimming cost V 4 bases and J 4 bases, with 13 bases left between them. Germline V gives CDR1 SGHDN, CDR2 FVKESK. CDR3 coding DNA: TGTGCCAGCAGCCCCTTTCCGGGATTCACCGGGGAGCTGTTTTTT. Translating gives CASSPFPGFTGELFF. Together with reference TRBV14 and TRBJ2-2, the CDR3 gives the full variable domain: EAGVTQFPSHSVIEKGQTVTLRCDPISGHDNLYWYRRVMGKEIKFLLHFVKESKQDESGMPNNRFLAERTGGTYSTLKVQPAELEDSGVYFCASSPFPGFTGELFFGEGSRLTVL.

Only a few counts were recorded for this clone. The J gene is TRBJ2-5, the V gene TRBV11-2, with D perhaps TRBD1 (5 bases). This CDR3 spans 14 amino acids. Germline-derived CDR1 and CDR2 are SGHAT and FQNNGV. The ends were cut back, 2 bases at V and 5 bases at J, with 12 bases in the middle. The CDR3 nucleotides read TGTGCCAGCAGCTTATTGACAGCTGGGGAGACCCAGTACTTC. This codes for CASSLLTAGETQYF.

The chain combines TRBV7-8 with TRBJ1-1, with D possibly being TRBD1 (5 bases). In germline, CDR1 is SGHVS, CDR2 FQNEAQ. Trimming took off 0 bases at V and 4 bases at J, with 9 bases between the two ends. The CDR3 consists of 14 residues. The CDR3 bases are TGTGCCAGCAGCTTAGCGCAGGACACCACTGAAGCTTTCTTT. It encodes CASSLAQDTTEAFF.

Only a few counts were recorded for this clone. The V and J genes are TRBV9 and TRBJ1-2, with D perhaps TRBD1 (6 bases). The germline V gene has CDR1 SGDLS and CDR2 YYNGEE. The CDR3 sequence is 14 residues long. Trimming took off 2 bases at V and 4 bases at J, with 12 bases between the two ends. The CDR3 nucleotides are TGTGCCAGCAGCGTGGGCAGGGGTGTCTATGGCTACACCTTC. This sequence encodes CASSVGRGVYGYTF.

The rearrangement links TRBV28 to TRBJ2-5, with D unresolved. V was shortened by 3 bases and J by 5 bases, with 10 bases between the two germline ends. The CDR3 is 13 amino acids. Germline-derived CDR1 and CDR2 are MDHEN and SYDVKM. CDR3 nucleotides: TGTGCCAGCAGTTTCAGGTCGTGGGAGACCCAGTACTTC. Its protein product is CASSFRSWETQYF.

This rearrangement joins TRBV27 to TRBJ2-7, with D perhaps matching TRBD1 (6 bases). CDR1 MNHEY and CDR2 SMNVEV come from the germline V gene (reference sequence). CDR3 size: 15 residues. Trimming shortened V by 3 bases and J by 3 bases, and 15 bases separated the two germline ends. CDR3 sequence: CASSFQGQNFYEQYF. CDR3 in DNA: TGTGCCAGCAGTTTTCAGGGGCAGAACTTCTACGAGCAGTACTTC.

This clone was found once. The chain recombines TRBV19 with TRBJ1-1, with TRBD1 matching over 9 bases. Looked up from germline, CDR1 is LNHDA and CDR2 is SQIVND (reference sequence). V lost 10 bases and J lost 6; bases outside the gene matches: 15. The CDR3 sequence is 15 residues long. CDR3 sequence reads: CATTPSGTGIAEAFF. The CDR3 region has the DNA TGTGCCACGACACCATCCGGGACAGGGATAGCTGAAGCTTTCTTT.

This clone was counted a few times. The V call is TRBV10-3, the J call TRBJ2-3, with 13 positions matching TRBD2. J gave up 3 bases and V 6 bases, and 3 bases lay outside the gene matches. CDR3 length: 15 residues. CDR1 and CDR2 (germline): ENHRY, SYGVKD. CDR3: CAIRQGLAGTDTQYF. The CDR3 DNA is TGTGCCATCAGACAGGGACTAGCGGGAACAGATACGCAGTATTTT.

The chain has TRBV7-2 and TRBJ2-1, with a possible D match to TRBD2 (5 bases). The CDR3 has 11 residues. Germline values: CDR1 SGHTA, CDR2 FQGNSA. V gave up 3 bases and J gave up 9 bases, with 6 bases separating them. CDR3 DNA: TGTGCCAGCAGCTTCACTAGTGAGCAGTTCTTC. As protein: CASSFTSEQFF.

CDR3 nucleotide sequence: TGTGCCAGCAGTGAAAGAAAATCCTCCTACGAGCAGTACTTC. This codes for CASSERKSSYEQYF. This sequence joins TRBV6-1 and TRBJ2-7; D gene unclear. The CDR3 consists of 14 residues. CDR1 and CDR2 from the germline V gene are MNHNS and SASEGT. The V and J ends lost 2 bases and 0 bases respectively, with 8 bases between them.

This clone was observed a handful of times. In DNA, the CDR3 is TGTGCCAGCAGTAGAGGACAGGGGGCGGCAGCTTTCTTT. Amino acid sequence: CASSRGQGAAAFF. The V call is TRBV6-5, the J call TRBJ1-1; 11 bases map to TRBD1. Germline V gives CDR1 MNHEY, CDR2 SVGAGI. This CDR3 comprises 13 residues. V was clipped by 5 bases and J by 10 bases; unmatched bases: 6.

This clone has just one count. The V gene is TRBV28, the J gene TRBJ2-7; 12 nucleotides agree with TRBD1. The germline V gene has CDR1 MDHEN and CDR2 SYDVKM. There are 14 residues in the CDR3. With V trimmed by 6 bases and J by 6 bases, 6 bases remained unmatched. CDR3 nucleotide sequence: TGTGCCAGCAGGGGCCGGGACAGGGGGCTCGAGCAGTACTTC. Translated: CASRGRDRGLEQYF.

The CDR3 loop is CASSPSVDSHEQYF. CDR3 nucleotides: TGTGCCAGCAGTCCATCCGTCGACAGCCACGAGCAGTACTTC. The chain recombines TRBV27 with TRBJ2-7, with D tentatively TRBD1 (5 bases). CDR1 and CDR2 (germline): MNHEY, SMNVEV (reference sequence). V was shortened by 5 bases and J by 5 bases, with 16 bases between the two germline ends. This CDR3 has 14 amino acids.

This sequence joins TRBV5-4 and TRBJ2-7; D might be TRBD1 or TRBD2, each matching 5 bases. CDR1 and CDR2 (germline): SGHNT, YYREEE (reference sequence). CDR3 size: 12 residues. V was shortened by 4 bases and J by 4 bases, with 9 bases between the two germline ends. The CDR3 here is CASSRDGYEQYF. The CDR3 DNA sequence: TGTGCCAGCAGCAGGGACGGATACGAGCAGTACTTC.

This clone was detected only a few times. This chain's CDR3 is CASSGRGEANYGYTF. Here the CDR3 DNA reads TGTGCCAGCAGCGGGCGGGGGGAAGCTAACTATGGCTACACCTTC. V is TRBV7-8 and J is TRBJ1-2, with D perhaps matching TRBD1 (5 bases). The germline V gene encodes CDR1 SGHVS and CDR2 FQNEAQ. This CDR3 region has 15 residues. The V gene lost 5 bases and the J gene lost 0 bases, with 13 bases spanning the gap. The full variable domain, with the rest looked up from reference TRBV7-8 and TRBJ1-2, is GAGVSQSPRYKVAKRGQDVALRCDPISGHVSLFWYQQALGQGPEFLTYFQNEAQLDKSGLPSDRFFAERPEGSVSTLKIQRTQQEDSAVYLCASSGRGEANYGYTFGSGTRLTVV.

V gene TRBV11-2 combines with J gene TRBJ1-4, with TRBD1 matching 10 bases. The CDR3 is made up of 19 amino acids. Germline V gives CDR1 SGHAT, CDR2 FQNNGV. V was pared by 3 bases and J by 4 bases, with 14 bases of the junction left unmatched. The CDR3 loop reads CASSFIGTGAITDNEKLFF. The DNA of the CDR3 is TGTGCCAGCAGCTTTATTGGGACAGGGGCAATTACAGATAATGAAAAACTGTTTTTT. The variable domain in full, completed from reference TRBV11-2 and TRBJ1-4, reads EAGVAQSPRYKIIEKRQSVAFWCNPISGHATLYWYQQILGQGPKLLIQFQNNGVVDDSQLPKDRFSAERLKGVDSTLKIQPAKLEDSAVYLCASSFIGTGAITDNEKLFFGSGTQLSVL.

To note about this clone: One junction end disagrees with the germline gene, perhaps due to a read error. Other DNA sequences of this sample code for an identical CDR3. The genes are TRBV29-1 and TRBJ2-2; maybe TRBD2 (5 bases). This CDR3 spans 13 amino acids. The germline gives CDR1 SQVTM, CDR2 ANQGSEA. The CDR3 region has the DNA TGCAGCGTTCAAAGGGTTCACACCGGGGAGCTATTTTTT. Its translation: CSVQRVHTGELFF.

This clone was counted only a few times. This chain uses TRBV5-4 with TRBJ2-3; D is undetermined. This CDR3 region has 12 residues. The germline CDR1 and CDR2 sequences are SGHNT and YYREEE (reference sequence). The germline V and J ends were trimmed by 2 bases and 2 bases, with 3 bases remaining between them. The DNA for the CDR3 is TGTGCCAGCAGCTTTGCCACAGATACGCAGTATTTT. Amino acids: CASSFATDTQYF.

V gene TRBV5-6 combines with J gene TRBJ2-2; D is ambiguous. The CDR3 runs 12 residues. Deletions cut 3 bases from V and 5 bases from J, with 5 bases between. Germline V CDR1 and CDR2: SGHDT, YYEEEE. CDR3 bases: TGTGCCAGCAGCTATGAAACCGGGGAGCTGTTTTTT. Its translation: CASSYETGELFF.

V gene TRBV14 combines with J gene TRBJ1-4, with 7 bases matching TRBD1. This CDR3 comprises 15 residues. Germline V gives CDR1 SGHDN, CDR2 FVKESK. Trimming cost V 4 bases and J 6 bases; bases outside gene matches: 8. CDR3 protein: CASSRRTGSDEKLFF. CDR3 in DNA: TGTGCCAGCAGCCGCCGGACAGGTTCGGATGAAAAACTGTTTTTT.

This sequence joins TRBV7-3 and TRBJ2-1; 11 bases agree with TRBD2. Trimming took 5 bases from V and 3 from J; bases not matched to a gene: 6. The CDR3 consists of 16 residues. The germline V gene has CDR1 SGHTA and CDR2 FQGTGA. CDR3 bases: TGTGCCAGCAGCCTCCTAGCGGGAGGCTACTACAATGAGCAGTTCTTC. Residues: CASSLLAGGYYNEQFF.

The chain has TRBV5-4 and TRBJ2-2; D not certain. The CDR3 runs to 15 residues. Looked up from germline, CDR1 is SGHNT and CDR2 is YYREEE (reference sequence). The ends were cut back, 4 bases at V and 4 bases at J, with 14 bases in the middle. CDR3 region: CASSKESLATGELFF. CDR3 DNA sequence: TGTGCCAGCAGCAAAGAGTCGTTAGCCACCGGGGAGCTGTTTTTT.

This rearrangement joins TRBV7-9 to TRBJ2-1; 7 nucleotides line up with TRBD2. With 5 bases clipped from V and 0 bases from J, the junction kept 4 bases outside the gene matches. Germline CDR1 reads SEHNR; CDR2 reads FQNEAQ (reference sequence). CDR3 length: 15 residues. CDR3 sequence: CASSPSSGSYNEQFF. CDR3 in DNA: TGTGCCAGCAGCCCCTCTAGCGGCTCCTACAATGAGCAGTTCTTC.

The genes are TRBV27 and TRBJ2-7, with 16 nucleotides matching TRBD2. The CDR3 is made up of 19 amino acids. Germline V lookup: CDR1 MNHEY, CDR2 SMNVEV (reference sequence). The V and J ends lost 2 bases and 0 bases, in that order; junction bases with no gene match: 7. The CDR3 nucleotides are TGTGCCAGCAGTTTAGGACCGGGACTAGCGGGAGGGAGCTCCTACGAGCAGTACTTC. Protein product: CASSLGPGLAGGSSYEQYF.

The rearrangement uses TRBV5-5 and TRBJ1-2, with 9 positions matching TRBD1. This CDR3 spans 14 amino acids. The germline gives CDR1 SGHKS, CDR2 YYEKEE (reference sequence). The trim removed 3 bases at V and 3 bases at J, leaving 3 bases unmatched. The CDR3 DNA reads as TGTGCCAGCAGCTCCGGGACAGGGTACTATGGCTACACCTTC. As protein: CASSSGTGYYGYTF.